A single T cell receptor (beta chain) is shown here with its context. CDR3 length: 14 residues. The germline V and J ends were trimmed by 0 bases and 1 base, with 7 bases remaining between them. The germline gives CDR1 SGHRS, CDR2 YFSETQ. The sample is drawn from a study of control samples from healthy donors and cancer patients. Method: immunoSEQ multiplex PCR; TCRdb's copy keeps in-frame clones and lacks some. The sample carries about 220,000 clones, over 90% recorded once. The sequencing sample was made of blood. This sequence was found in a man between 50 and 59 years old in good health. The chain employs TRBV5-1 and TRBJ1-1; D remains ambiguous. CDR3 protein: CASSLVAGNTEAFF. The CDR3 DNA follows: TGCGCCAGCAGCTTGGTAGCGGGGAACACTGAAGCTTTCTTT.